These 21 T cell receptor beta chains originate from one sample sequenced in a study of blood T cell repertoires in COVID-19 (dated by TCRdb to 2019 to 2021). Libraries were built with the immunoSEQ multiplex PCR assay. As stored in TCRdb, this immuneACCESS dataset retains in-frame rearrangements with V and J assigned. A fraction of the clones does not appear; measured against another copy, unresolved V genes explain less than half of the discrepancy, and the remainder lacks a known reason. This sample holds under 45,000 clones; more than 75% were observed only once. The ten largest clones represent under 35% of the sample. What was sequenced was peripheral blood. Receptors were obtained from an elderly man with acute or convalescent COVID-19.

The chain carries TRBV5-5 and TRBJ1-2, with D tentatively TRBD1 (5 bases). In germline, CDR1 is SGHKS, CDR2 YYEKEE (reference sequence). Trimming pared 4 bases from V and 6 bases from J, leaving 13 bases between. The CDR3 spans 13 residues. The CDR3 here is CASSTRQSDGYTF. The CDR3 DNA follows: TGTGCCAGCAGCACAAGACAGAGCGATGGCTACACCTTC.

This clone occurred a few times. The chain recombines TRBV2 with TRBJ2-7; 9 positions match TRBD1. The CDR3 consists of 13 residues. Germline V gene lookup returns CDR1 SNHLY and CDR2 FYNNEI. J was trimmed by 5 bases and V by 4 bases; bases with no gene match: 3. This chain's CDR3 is CASSGDRVNEQYF. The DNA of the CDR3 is TGTGCCAGCAGTGGGGACAGGGTAAACGAGCAGTACTTC.

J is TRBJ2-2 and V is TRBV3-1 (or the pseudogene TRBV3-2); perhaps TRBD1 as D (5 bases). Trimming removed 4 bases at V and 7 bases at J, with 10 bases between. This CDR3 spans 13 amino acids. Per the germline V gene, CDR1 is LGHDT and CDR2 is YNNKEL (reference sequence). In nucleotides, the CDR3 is TGTGCCAGCAGCCCCAGGGCCGGCGGGGAGCTGTTTTTT. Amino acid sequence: CASSPRAGGELFF.

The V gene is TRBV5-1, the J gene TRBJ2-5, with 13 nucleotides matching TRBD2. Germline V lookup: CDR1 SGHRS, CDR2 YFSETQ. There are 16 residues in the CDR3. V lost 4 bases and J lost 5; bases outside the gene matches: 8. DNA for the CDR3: TGCGCCAGCAGCATGTGGACTAGCGGGAGTAGGGAGACCCAGTACTTC. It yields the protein CASSMWTSGSRETQYF.

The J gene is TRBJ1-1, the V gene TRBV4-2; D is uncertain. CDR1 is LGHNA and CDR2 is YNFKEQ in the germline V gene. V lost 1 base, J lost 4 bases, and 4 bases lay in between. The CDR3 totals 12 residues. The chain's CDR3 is CASSQVGTEAFF. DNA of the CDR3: TGTGCCAGCAGCCAAGTCGGCACTGAAGCTTTCTTT.

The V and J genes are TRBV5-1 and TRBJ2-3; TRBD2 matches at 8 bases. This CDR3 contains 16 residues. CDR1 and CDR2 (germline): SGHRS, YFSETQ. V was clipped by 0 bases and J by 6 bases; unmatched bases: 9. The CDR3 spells CASSLAAVRGGDTQYF. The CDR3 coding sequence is TGCGCCAGCAGCTTGGCCGCCGTACGGGGGGGTGATACGCAGTATTTT. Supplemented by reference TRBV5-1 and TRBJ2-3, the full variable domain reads KAGVTQTPRYLIKTRGQQVTLSCSPISGHRSVSWYQQTPGQGLQFLFEYFSETQRNKGNFPGRFSGRQFSNSRSEMNVSTLELGDSALYLCASSLAAVRGGDTQYFGPGTRLTVL.

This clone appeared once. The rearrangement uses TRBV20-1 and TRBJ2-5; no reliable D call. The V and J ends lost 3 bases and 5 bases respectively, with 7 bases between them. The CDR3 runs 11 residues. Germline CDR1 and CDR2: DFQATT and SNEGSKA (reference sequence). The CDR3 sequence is CSASEAETQYF. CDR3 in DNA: TGCAGTGCTAGCGAAGCGGAGACCCAGTACTTC.

The CDR3 DNA sequence: TGTGCCAGCAGCCCGTCTAGCGGGTGGGCAGATACGCAGTATTTT. This sequence encodes CASSPSSGWADTQYF. The chain carries TRBV7-8 and TRBJ2-3, with 8 nucleotides matching TRBD2. CDR3 length equals 15 residues. After removal of 5 bases from V and 4 bases from J, the junction contained 8 bases not matched to a gene. Looked up from germline, CDR1 is SGHVS and CDR2 is FQNEAQ.

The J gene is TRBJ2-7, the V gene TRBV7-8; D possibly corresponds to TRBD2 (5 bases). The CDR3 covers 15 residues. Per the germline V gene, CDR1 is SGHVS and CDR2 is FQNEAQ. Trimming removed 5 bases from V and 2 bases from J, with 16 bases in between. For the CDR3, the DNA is TGTGCCAGCAGCCCCGCCAGCGGCTGGCCCTACGAGCAGTACTTC. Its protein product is CASSPASGWPYEQYF.

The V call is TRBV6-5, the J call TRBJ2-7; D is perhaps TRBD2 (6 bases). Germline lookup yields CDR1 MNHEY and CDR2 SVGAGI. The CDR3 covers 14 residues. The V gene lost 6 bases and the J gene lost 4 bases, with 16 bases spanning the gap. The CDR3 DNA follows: TGTGCCAGCAGAAACCCAGGCGGGACTTACGAGCAGTACTTC. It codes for CASRNPGGTYEQYF.

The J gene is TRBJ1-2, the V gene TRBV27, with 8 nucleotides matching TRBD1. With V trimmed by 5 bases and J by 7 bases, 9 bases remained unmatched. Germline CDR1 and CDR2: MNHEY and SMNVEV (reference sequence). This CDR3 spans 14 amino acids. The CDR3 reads CASSTTGVRGGYTF. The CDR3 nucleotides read TGTGCCAGCAGTACGACAGGGGTCCGGGGTGGCTACACCTTC.

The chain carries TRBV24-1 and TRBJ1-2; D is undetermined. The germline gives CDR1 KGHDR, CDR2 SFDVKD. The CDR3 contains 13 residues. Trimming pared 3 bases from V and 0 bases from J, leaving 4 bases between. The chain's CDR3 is CATSDGPNYGYTF. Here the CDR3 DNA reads TGTGCCACCAGTGATGGCCCTAACTATGGCTACACCTTC.

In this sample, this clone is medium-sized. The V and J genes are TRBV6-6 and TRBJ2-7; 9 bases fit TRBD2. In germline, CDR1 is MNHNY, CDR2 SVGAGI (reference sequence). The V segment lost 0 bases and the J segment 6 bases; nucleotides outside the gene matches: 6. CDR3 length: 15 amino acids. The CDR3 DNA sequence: TGTGCCAGCAGTTACTCTAGCGGGAGTTTACGCGAGCAGTACTTC. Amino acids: CASSYSSGSLREQYF.

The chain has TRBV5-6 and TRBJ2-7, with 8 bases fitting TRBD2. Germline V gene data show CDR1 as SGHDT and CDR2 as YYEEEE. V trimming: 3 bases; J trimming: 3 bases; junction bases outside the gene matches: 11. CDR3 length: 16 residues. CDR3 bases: TGTGCCAGCAGCTCCCTCTTTACTAGCGGAGACTACGAGCAGTACTTC. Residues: CASSSLFTSGDYEQYF.

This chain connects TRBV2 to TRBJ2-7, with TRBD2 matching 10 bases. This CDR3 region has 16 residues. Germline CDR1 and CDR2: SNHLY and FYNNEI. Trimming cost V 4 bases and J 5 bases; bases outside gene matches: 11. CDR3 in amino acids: CASSGAASGSSDEQYF. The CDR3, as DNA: TGTGCCAGCAGTGGGGCGGCTAGCGGGAGTTCCGACGAGCAGTACTTC.

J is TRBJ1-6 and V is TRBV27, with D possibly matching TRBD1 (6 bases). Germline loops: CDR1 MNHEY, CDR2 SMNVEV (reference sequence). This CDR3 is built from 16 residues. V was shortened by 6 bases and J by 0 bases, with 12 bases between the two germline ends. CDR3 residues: CASRGGGSSYNSPLHF. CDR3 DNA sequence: TGTGCCAGCAGGGGAGGGGGGAGCTCCTATAATTCACCCCTCCACTTT.

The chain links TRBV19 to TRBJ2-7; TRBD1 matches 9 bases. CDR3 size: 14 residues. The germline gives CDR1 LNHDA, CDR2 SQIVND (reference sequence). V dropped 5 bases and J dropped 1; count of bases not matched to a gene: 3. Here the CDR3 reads CASSLQGASYEQYF. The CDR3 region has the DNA TGTGCCAGTAGTTTACAGGGGGCATCCTACGAGCAGTACTTC.

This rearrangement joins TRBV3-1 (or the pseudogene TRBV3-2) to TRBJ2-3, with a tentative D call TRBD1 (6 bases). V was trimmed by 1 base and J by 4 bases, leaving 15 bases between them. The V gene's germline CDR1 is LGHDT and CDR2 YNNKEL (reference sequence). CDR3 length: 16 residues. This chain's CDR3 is CASSQGWGQGADTQYF. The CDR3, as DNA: TGTGCCAGCAGCCAAGGGTGGGGGCAGGGTGCAGATACGCAGTATTTT.

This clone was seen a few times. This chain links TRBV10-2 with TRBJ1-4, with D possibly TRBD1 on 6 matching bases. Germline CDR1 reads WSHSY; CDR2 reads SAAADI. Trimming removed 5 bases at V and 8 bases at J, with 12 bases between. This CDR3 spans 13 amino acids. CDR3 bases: TGCGCCAGCAGTATCAGGGGCAAAGAAAAACTGTTTTTT. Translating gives CASSIRGKEKLFF.

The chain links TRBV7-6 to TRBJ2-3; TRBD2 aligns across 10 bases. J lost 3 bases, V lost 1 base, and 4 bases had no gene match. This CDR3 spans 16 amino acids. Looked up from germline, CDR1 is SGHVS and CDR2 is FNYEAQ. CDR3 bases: TGTGCCAGCAGCTTAGAGCGGGGGGGCCTAACAGATACGCAGTATTTT. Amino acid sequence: CASSLERGGLTDTQYF.

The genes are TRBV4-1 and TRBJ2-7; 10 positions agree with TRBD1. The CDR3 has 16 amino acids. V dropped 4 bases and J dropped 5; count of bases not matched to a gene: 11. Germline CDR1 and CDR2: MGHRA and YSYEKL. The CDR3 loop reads CASSLTPGQGTHEQYF. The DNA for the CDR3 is TGCGCCAGCAGCCTAACCCCGGGACAGGGGACCCACGAGCAGTACTTC.